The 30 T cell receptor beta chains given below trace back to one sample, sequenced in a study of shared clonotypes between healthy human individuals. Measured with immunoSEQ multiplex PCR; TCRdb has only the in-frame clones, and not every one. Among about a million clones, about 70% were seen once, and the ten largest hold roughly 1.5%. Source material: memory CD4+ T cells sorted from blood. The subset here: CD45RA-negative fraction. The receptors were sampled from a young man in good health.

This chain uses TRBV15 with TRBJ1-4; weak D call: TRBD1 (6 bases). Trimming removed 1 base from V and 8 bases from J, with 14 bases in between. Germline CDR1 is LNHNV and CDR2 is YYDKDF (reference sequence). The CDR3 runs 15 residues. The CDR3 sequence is CATSRVKQGGEKLFF. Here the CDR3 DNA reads TGTGCCACCAGCAGAGTTAAACAGGGTGGCGAAAAACTGTTTTTT.

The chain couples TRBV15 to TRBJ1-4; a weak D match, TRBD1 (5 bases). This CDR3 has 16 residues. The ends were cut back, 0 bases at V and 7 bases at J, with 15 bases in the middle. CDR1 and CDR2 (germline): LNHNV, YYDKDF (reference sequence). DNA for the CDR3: TGTGCCACCAGCAGAGATCGGGGCAGGCAGGGTGAAAAACTGTTTTTT. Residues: CATSRDRGRQGEKLFF.

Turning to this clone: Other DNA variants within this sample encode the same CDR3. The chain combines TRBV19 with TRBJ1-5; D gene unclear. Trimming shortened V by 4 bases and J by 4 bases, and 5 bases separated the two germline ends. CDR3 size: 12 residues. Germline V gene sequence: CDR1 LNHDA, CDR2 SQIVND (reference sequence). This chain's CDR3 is CASSTQNQPQHF. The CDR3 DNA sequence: TGTGCCAGTAGTACCCAGAATCAGCCCCAGCATTTT. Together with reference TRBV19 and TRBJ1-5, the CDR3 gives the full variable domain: DGGITQSPKYLFRKEGQNVTLSCEQNLNHDAMYWYRQDPGQGLRLIYYSQIVNDFQKGDIAEGYSVSREKKESFPLTVTSAQKNPTAFYLCASSTQNQPQHFGDGTRLSIL.

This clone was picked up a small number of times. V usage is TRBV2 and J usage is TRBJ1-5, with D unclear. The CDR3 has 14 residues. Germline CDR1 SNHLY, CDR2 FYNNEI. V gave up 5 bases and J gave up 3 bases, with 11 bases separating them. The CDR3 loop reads CASSFPGLNQPQHF. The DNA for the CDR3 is TGTGCCAGCAGTTTTCCTGGACTCAATCAGCCCCAGCATTTT. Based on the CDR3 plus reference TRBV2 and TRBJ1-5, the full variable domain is EPEVTQTPSHQVTQMGQEVILRCVPISNHLYFYWYRQILGQKVEFLVSFYNNEISEKSEIFDDQFSVERPDGSNFTLKIRSTKLEDSAMYFCASSFPGLNQPQHFGDGTRLSIL.

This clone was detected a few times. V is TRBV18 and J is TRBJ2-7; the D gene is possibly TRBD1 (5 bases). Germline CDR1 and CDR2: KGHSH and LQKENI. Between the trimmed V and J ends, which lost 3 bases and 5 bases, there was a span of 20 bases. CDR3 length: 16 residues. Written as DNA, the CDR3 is TGTGCCAGCTCACCGGGGCAGGATCCCCGCAGTAACGAGCAGTACTTC. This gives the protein CASSPGQDPRSNEQYF.

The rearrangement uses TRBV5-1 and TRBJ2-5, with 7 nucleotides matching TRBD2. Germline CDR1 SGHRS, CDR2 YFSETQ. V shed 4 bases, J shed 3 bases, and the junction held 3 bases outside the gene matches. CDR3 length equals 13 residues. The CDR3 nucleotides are TGCGCCAGCAGCAGGAGCGGGAAAGAGACCCAGTACTTC. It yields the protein CASSRSGKETQYF.

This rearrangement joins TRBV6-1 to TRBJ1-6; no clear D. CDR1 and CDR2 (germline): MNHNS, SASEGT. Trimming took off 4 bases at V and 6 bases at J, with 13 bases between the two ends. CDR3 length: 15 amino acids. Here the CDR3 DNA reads TGTGCCAGCAGTGTAGGGCCACGGATTAATTCACCCCTCCACTTT. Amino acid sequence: CASSVGPRINSPLHF.

The CDR3, as DNA: TGCGCCAGCAGTTCTACAGGAGGGTTTGGCTACACCTTC. Its protein product is CASSSTGGFGYTF. V and J are TRBV10-1 and TRBJ1-2, with D possibly being TRBD1 (5 bases). CDR1 is WNHNN, CDR2 SYGVQD, per germline (reference sequence). CDR3 length equals 13 residues. Deletions cut 5 bases from V and 7 bases from J, with 14 bases between.

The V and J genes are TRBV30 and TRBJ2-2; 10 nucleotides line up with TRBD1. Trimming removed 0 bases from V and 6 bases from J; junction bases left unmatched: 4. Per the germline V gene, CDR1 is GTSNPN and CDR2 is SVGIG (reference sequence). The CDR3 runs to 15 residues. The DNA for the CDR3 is TGTGCCTGGAGTGTCCCGGGACAGGGGTCCGGGGAGCTGTTTTTT. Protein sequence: CAWSVPGQGSGELFF.

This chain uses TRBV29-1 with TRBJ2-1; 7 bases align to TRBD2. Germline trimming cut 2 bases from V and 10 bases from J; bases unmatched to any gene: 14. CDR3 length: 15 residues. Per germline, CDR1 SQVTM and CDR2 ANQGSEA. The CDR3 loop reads CSVESSGLAESEQFF. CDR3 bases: TGCAGCGTTGAATCATCAGGGCTAGCGGAATCAGAGCAGTTCTTC.

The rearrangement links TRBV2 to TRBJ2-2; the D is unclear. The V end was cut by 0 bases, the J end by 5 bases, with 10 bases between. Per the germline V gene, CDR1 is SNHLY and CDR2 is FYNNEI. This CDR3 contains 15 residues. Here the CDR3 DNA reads TGTGCCAGCAGTGAAGCCGCCTCTCGTACCGGGGAGCTGTTTTTT. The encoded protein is CASSEAASRTGELFF.

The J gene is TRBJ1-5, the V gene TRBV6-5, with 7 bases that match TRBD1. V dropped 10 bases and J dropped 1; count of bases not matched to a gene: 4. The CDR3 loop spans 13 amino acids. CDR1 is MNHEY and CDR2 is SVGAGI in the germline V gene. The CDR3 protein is CATRGQSNQPQHF. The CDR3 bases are TGTGCCACCAGGGGACAGAGCAATCAGCCCCAGCATTTT.

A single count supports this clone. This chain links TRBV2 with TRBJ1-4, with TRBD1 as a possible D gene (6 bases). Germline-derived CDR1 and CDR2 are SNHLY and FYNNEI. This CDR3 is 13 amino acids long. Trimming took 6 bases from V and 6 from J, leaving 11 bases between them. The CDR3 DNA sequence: TGTGCCAGCAGGGAGGGGGTAGATGAAAAACTGTTTTTT. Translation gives CASREGVDEKLFF.

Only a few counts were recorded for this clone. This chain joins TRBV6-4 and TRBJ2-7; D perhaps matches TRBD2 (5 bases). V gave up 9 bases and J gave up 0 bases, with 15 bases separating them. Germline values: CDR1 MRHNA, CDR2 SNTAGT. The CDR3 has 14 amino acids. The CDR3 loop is CARSRDPSSYEQYF. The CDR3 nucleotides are TGTGCCAGATCCCGGGATCCAAGCTCCTACGAGCAGTACTTC.

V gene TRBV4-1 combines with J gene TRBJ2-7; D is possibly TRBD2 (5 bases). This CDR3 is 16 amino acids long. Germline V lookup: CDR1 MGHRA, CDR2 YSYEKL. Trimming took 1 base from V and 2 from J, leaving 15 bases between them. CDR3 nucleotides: TGCGCCAGCAGCCAAGCCTATTCCGGGAACGCCTACGAGCAGTACTTC. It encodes CASSQAYSGNAYEQYF.

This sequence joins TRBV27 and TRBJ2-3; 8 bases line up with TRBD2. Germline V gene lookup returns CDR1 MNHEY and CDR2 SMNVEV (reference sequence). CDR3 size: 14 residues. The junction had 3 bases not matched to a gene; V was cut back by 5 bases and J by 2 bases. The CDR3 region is CASSPGGPTDTQYF. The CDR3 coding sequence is TGTGCCAGCAGTCCGGGGGGGCCCACAGATACGCAGTATTTT.

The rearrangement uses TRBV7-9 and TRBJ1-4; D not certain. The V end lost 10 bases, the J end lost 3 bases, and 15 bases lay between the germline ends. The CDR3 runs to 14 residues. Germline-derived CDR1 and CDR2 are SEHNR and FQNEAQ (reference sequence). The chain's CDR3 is CATSSTLANEKLFF. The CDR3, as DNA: TGTGCCACCTCGTCCACTTTAGCTAATGAAAAACTGTTTTTT.

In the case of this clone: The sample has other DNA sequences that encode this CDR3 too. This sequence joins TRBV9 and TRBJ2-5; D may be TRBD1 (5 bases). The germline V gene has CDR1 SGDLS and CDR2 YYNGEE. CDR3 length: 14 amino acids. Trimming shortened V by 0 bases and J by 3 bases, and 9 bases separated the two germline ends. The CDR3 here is CASSVAQGKETQYF. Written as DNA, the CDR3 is TGTGCCAGCAGCGTAGCCCAGGGCAAAGAGACCCAGTACTTC. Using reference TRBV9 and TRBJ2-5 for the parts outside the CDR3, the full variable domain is DSGVTQTPKHLITATGQRVTLRCSPRSGDLSVYWYQQSLDQGLQFLIQYYNGEERAKGNILERFSAQQFPDLHSELNLSSLELGDSALYFCASSVAQGKETQYFGPGTRLLVL.

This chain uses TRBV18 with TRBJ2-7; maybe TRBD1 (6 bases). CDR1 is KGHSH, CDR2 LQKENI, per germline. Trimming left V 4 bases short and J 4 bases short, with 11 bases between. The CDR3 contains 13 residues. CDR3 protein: CASSQYRAYEQYF. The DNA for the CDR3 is TGTGCCAGCTCACAATACAGGGCGTACGAGCAGTACTTC.

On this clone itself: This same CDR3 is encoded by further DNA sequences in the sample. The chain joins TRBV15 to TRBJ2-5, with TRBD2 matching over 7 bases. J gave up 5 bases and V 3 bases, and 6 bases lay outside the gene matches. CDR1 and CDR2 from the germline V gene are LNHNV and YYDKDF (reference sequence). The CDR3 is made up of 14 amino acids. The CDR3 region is CATSRGRGGETQYF. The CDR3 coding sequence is TGTGCCACCAGCAGGGGACGGGGAGGGGAGACCCAGTACTTC.

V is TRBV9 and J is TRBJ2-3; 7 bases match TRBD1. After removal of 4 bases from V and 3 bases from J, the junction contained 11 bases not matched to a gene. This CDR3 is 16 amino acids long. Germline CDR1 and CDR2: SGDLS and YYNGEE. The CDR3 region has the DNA TGTGCCAGCAGCCTCTTAGGGGGCGTAGGTACAGATACGCAGTATTTT. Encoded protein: CASSLLGGVGTDTQYF.

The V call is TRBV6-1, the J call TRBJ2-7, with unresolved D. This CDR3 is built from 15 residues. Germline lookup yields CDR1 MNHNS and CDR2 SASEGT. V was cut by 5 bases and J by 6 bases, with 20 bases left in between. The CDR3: CASSRETPLVPEQYF. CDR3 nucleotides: TGTGCCAGCAGTCGTGAGACACCGCTGGTCCCCGAGCAGTACTTC.

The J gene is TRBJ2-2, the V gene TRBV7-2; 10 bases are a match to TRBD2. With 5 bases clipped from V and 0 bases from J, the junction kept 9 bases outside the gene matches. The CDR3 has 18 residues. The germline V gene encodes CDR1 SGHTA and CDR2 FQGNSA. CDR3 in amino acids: CASSVSPSGGANTGELFF. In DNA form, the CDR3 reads TGTGCCAGCAGCGTGAGCCCTAGCGGGGGCGCGAACACCGGGGAGCTGTTTTTT.

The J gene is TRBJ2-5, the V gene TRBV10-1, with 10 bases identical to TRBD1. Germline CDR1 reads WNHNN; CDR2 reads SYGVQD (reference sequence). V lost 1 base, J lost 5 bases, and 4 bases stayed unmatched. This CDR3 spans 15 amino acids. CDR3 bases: TGCGCCAGCAGTGAGTGGACAGGGGGAGGTGAGACCCAGTACTTC. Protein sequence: CASSEWTGGGETQYF.

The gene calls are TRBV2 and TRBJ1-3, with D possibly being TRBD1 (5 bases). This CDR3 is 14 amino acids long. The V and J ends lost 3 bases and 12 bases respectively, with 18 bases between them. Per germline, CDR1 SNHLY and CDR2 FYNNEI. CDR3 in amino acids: CASSENGDLGGIYF. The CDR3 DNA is TGTGCCAGCAGTGAGAACGGGGATCTTGGGGGCATATATTTT.

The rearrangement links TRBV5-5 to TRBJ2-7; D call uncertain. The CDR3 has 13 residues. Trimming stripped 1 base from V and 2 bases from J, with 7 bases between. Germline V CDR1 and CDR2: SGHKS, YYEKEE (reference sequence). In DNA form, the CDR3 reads TGTGCCAGCAGCTTGTTTGCTACCTACGAGCAGTACTTC. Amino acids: CASSLFATYEQYF.

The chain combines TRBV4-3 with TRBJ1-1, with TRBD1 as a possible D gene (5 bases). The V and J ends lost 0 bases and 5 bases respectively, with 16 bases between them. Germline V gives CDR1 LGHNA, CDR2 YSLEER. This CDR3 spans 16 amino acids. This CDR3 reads CASSQDWAGGGTEAFF. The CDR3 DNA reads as TGCGCCAGCAGCCAAGATTGGGCCGGGGGTGGAACTGAAGCTTTCTTT.

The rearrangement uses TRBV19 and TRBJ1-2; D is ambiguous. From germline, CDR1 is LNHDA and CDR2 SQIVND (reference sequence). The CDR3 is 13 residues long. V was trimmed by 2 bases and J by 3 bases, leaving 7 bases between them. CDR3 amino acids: CASSIIQDYGYTF. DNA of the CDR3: TGTGCCAGTAGTATAATCCAGGACTATGGCTACACCTTC.

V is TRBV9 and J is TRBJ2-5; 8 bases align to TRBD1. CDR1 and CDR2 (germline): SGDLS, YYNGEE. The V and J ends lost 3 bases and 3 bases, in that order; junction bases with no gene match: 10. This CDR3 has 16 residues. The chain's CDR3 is CASSEGPGGIKETQYF. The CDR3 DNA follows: TGTGCCAGCAGCGAGGGCCCAGGGGGCATCAAAGAGACCCAGTACTTC.

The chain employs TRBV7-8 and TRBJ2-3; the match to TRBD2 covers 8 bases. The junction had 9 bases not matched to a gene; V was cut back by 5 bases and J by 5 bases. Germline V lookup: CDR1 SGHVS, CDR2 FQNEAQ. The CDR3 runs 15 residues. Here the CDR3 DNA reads TGTGCCAGCAGCCCGGGGGGGGCCTCAGTAGATACGCAGTATTTT. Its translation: CASSPGGASVDTQYF.